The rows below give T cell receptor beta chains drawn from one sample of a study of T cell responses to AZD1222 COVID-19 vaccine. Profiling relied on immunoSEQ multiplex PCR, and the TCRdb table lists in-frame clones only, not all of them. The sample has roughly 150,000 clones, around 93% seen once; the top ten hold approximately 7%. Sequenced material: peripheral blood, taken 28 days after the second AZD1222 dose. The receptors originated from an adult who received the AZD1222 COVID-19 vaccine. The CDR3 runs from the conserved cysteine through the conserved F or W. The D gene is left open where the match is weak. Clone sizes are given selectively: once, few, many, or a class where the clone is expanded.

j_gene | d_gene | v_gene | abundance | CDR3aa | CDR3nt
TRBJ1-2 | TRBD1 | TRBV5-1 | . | CASSPPGQVNQTAVGYTF | TGCGCCAGCAGCCCTCCAGGACAGGTAAATCAAACTGCGGTCGGCTACACCTTC
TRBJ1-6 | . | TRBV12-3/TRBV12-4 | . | CASKHYNSPLHF | TGTGCCAGCAAACATTATAATTCACCCCTCCACTTT
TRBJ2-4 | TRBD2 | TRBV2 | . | CASSASGGGADTSKNIQYF | TGTGCCAGCAGCGCCAGCGGCGGGGGGGCCGATACGTCCAAAAACATTCAGTACTTC
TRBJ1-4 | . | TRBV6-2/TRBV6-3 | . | CASSYVRAEKLFF | TGTGCCAGCAGTTACGTCAGGGCTGAAAAACTGTTTTTT
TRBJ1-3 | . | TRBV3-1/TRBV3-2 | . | CASSQGPGPGNTIYF | TGTGCCAGCAGCCAAGGCCCGGGGCCCGGAAACACCATATATTTT
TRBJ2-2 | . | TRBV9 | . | CASSVFSRTTGELFF | TGTGCCAGCAGCGTATTTAGCAGGACCACCGGGGAGCTGTTTTTT
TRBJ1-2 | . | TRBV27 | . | CASSPTGFGNYGYTF | TGTGCCAGCAGTCCTACAGGGTTCGGTAACTATGGCTACACCTTC
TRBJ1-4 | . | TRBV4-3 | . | CASSQVPGVNEKLFF | TGCGCCAGCAGCCAAGTGCCAGGGGTTAATGAAAAACTGTTTTTT
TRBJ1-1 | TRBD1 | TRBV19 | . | CASSGQGAYTEAFF | TGTGCCAGTAGTGGACAGGGGGCGTACACTGAAGCTTTCTTT
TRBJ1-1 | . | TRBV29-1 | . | CSVLRGERTEAFF | TGCAGCGTTTTGAGGGGGGAACGGACTGAAGCTTTCTTT
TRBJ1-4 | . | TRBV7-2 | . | CASSFTGMGEKLFF | TGTGCCAGCAGCTTTACAGGGATGGGGGAAAAACTGTTTTTT
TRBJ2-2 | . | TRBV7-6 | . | CASSLERSSTGELFF | TGTGCCAGCAGCTTAGAGCGGAGCTCCACCGGGGAGCTGTTTTTT
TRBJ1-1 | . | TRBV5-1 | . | CASSLLRGNTEAFF | TGCGCCAGCAGCTTACTCAGGGGGAACACTGAAGCTTTCTTT
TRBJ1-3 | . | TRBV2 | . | CASSEERTRAFNTIYF | TGTGCCAGCAGTGAAGAAAGGACAAGGGCTTTCAACACCATATATTTT
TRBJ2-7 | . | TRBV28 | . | CASSSYKTSYEQYF | TGTGCCAGCAGTTCATATAAGACGAGCTACGAGCAGTACTTC
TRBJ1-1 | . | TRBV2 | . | CASSLTGEAFF | TGTGCCAGCAGTCTGACAGGAGAAGCTTTCTTT
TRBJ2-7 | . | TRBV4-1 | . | CASSQAGQSFTYEQYF | TGCGCCAGCAGCCAAGCGGGGCAGAGTTTTACCTACGAGCAGTACTTC
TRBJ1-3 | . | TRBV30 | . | CAWKHPASTGNTIYF | TGTGCCTGGAAACATCCGGCATCGACTGGAAACACCATATATTTT
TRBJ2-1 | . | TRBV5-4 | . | CASSLSLRGLGGSYNEQFF | TGTGCCAGCAGCTTGTCCTTACGGGGTTTAGGAGGCTCCTACAATGAGCAGTTCTTC
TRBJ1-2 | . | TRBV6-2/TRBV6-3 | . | CASSQGGGNYGYTF | TGTGCCAGCAGCCAAGGCGGGGGGAACTATGGCTACACCTTC
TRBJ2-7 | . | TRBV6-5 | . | CASVTASYEQYF | TGTGCCAGCGTAACGGCGTCCTACGAGCAGTACTTC
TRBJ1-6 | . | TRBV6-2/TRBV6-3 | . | CASSYPTGKGSPLHF | TGTGCCAGCAGTTACCCGACGGGTAAGGGTTCACCCCTCCACTTT
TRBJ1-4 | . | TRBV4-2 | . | CASSQVSGEDEKLFF | TGTGCCAGCAGCCAAGTATCAGGGGAAGATGAAAAACTGTTTTTT
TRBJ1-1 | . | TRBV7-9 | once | CASISLGIGTEAFF | TGTGCCAGCATCTCGTTGGGCATAGGGACTGAAGCTTTCTTT
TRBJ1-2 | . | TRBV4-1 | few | CASSQEGRGGYTF | TGCGCCAGCAGCCAAGAAGGAAGGGGTGGCTACACCTTC
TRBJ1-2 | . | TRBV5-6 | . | CASSFTIQGGSNYGYTF | TGTGCCAGCAGCTTTACTATCCAGGGCGGCTCTAACTATGGCTACACCTTC
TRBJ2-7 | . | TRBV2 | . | CASSWDIEYEQYF | TGTGCCAGCAGTTGGGACATCGAATACGAGCAGTACTTC
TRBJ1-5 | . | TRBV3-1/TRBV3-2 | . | CASSQEGVWGGQPQHF | TGTGCCAGCAGCCAAGAAGGGGTCTGGGGAGGTCAGCCCCAGCATTTT
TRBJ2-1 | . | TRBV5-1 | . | CASSPNTHEQFF | TGCGCCAGCAGCCCCAACACCCATGAGCAGTTCTTC
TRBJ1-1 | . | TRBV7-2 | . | CASSRMGLGNTEAFF | TGTGCCAGCAGCCGTATGGGGTTGGGGAACACTGAAGCTTTCTTT
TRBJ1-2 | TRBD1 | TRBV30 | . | CAWSDPARDRNYGYTF | TGTGCCTGGAGTGATCCAGCCCGGGACAGAAACTATGGCTACACCTTC
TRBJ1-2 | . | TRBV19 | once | CASSVTGTLAGGYTF | TGTGCCAGTAGTGTCACCGGGACCCTTGCCGGTGGCTACACCTTC
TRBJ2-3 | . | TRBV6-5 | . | CASLQGTDTQYF | TGTGCCAGCCTTCAGGGGACGGATACGCAGTATTTT
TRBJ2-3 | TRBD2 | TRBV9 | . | CASSARMAGGSRLSSTDTQYF | TGTGCCAGCAGCGCAAGGATGGCGGGGGGCTCGCGCCTATCTAGCACAGATACGCAGTATTTT
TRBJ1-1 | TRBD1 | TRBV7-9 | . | CASSSGTGWKGAFF | TGTGCCAGCAGCTCAGGGACAGGGTGGAAGGGAGCTTTCTTT
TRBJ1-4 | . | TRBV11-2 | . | CASSSITGDSNEKLFF | TGTGCCAGCAGCTCTATTACAGGAGATTCAAATGAAAAACTGTTTTTT
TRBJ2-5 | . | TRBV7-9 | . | CASSPVGVRQYF | TGTGCCAGCAGTCCAGTCGGCGTCAGGCAGTACTTC
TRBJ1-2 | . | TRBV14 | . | CASSQVPGDGYTF | TGTGCCAGCAGCCAAGTCCCAGGGGATGGCTACACCTTC
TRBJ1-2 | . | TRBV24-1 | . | CATSVSGYDGYTF | TGTGCCACCAGTGTCTCAGGGTATGATGGCTACACCTTC
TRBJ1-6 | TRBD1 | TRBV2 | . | CASSLDRGSTNSPLHF | TGTGCCAGCAGCCTTGACAGGGGCTCTACTAATTCACCCCTCCACTTT
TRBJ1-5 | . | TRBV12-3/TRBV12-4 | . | CASSQPHLGPQHF | TGTGCCAGCAGCCAACCCCATTTAGGGCCCCAGCATTTT